This T cell receptor (beta chain) derives from a study of regulatory T cells in long-lasting Graves disease. Sequencing libraries for TCR beta were prepared with iRepertoire HTBI primers and Arm-PCR of CDR3 regions. TCRdb passed the multiplex PCR reads through MiXCR, listing each CDR3 protein once. The sample has around 250,000 distinct CDR3 sequences; around 18% are singletons. Time point indicated: newly diagnosed GD, antithyroid drugs for less than 3 months. PBMC RNA served as the TCR library source. The CDR3 extends over 15 amino acids. The germline V and J ends were trimmed by 1 base and 1 base, with 13 bases remaining between them. Germline CDR1 and CDR2: DFQATT and SNEGSKA (reference sequence). This clonotype was seen repeatedly, ten times or more.

The clonotype originates from a female donor with Graves disease. The rearrangement joins TRBV20-1 to TRBJ1-1; maybe TRBD1 (5 bases). Specimen: peripheral blood mononuclear cells (PBMCs), collected at new diagnosis, from a patient treated with antithyroid drugs. The chain's CDR3 is CSARVDSFRNTEAFF. CDR3 in DNA: TGCAGTGCTAGAGTAGACAGTTTCAGGAACACTGAAGCTTTCTTT.